Listed here are 26 T cell receptor beta chains from one sample, sequenced in a study of blood T cell repertoires in COVID-19 (dated by TCRdb to the early 2020s). Library method: the immunoSEQ multiplex PCR assay. TCRdb re-hosts the immuneACCESS table, in-frame sequences only. Its copies lack some clones; in the studies checked, an unresolved V gene accounts for under half of them, and the cause for the rest is not known. The sample table lists more than 130,000 clones, more than 70% of them with a count of one. The biggest ten clones account for 8% to 11% of the sample. The sequencing input was peripheral blood. The receptor set was obtained from a man aged 45-65 years with active or convalescent COVID-19.

Concerning this clone itself: Other DNA sequences within the sample encode an identical CDR3. The chain recombines TRBV9 with TRBJ1-1; no reliable D call. The CDR3 has 14 residues. Germline loops: CDR1 SGDLS, CDR2 YYNGEE. Trimming took 0 bases from V and 0 from J, leaving 6 bases between them. This chain's CDR3 is CASSVGGMNTEAFF. DNA of the CDR3: TGTGCCAGCAGCGTAGGAGGGATGAACACTGAAGCTTTCTTT.

The rearrangement links TRBV10-2 to TRBJ2-3; 9 bases agree with TRBD2. The trim removed 6 bases at V and 1 base at J, leaving 2 bases unmatched. CDR3 length equals 14 residues. Per the germline V gene, CDR1 is WSHSY and CDR2 is SAAADI. The CDR3 DNA reads as TGCGCCAGCAGGCGGGAGGGCGGCACAGATACGCAGTATTTT. Its protein is CASRREGGTDTQYF.

The chain couples TRBV7-2 to TRBJ1-6, with 8 bases fitting TRBD1. The CDR3 totals 17 residues. The V segment lost 1 base and the J segment 6 bases; nucleotides outside the gene matches: 8. CDR1 is SGHTA and CDR2 is FQGNSA in the germline V gene. The CDR3 sequence: CASSLVGPTGANSPLHF. CDR3 DNA: TGTGCCAGCAGCTTAGTTGGTCCGACAGGGGCTAATTCACCCCTCCACTTT.

This CDR3 is CASAETQGYEQYF. CDR3 nucleotide sequence: TGTGCCAGCGCCGAGACCCAGGGGTACGAGCAGTACTTC. This rearrangement joins TRBV19 to TRBJ2-7; possibly TRBD1 for D (6 bases). The CDR3 is made up of 13 amino acids. The V end lost 9 bases, the J end lost 4 bases, and 16 bases lay between the germline ends. From germline, CDR1 is LNHDA and CDR2 SQIVND (reference sequence).

This clone came up once. The genes are TRBV24-1 and TRBJ1-5; no definite D call. In germline, CDR1 is KGHDR, CDR2 SFDVKD. The CDR3 covers 12 residues. With 3 bases removed from V and 4 bases from J, the gap between germline ends came to 3 bases. In DNA, the CDR3 is TGTGCCACCAGTGATCATAATCAGCCCCAGCATTTT. Its protein is CATSDHNQPQHF.

The chain's CDR3 is CASGRGTDYGYTF. In DNA form, the CDR3 reads TGTGCCAGCGGCCGAGGGACAGACTATGGCTACACCTTC. The gene calls are TRBV7-9 and TRBJ1-2; 7 nucleotides align to TRBD1. The CDR3 extends over 13 amino acids. The V gene's germline CDR1 is SEHNR and CDR2 FQNEAQ (reference sequence). V lost 8 bases, J lost 3 bases, and 6 bases stayed unmatched.

This rearrangement joins TRBV21-1 to TRBJ2-4; the table's D call, TRBD1, was not checked against the DNA. TRBV21-1 is classified as a pseudogene. The CDR3 extends over 21 amino acids. This CDR3 is CASSKAPWTGVSIGAKNIQYF. CDR3 nucleotide sequence: TGTGCCAGCAGCAAAGCGCCTTGGACAGGGGTAAGCATTGGGGCCAAAAACATTCAGTACTTC.

The chain employs TRBV12-3 or TRBV12-4 and TRBJ2-7, with 7 bases aligning to TRBD1. CDR3 length equals 12 residues. The J segment lost 2 bases and the V segment lost 6 bases, leaving 1 base of the junction unmatched. In DNA form, the CDR3 reads TGTGCCAGCAGGGGGACAGCCTACGAGCAGTACTTC. Amino acid sequence: CASRGTAYEQYF.

The V and J genes are TRBV28 and TRBJ1-6, with D unclear. Germline V lookup: CDR1 MDHEN, CDR2 SYDVKM. V dropped 1 base and J dropped 12 bases, with 13 bases sitting between them. This CDR3 comprises 14 residues. CDR3: CASSLSARGLPLHF. The CDR3 DNA reads as TGTGCCAGCAGTTTATCGGCTCGAGGTTTACCCCTCCACTTT. The full variable domain, with the rest looked up from reference TRBV28 and TRBJ1-6, is DVKVTQSSRYLVKRTGEKVFLECVQDMDHENMFWYRQDPGLGLRLIYFSYDVKMKEKGDIPEGYSVSREKKERFSLILESASTNQTSMYLCASSLSARGLPLHFGNGTRLTVT.

The rearrangement uses TRBV29-1 and TRBJ2-1; 9 nucleotides match TRBD2. Losses at the gene ends were 4 bases for V and 4 bases for J; bases not matched to a gene: 2. This CDR3 is 13 amino acids long. CDR1 and CDR2 (germline): SQVTM, ANQGSEA. The CDR3 loop is CSVASGVYNEQFF. DNA for the CDR3: TGCAGCGTTGCTAGCGGGGTGTACAATGAGCAGTTCTTC.

J is TRBJ2-2 and V is TRBV18; TRBD2 agrees at 9 bases. The CDR3 consists of 16 residues. V lost 3 bases, J lost 4 bases, and 6 bases stayed unmatched. Germline V gene lookup returns CDR1 KGHSH and CDR2 LQKENI. The CDR3 DNA reads as TGTGCCAGCTCACCCCTCGGAGCGGGAGGCACCGGGGAGCTGTTTTTT. Residues: CASSPLGAGGTGELFF. Full variable domain (rest looked up from reference TRBV18 and TRBJ2-2): NAGVMQNPRHLVRRRGQEARLRCSPMKGHSHVYWYRQLPEEGLKFMVYLQKENIIDESGMPKERFSAEFPKEGPSILRIQQVVRGDSAAYFCASSPLGAGGTGELFFGEGSRLTVL.

This sequence joins TRBV4-1 and TRBJ1-1; the D gene is possibly TRBD1 (5 bases). CDR3 size: 14 residues. CDR1 MGHRA and CDR2 YSYEKL come from the germline V gene. Deletions cut 3 bases from V and 3 bases from J, with 11 bases between. Here the CDR3 DNA reads TGCGCCAGCAGCCACCTCCTAGGGGACACTGAAGCTTTCTTT. Its protein product is CASSHLLGDTEAFF.

The V and J genes are TRBV6-6 and TRBJ1-2; 9 nucleotides line up with TRBD1. The CDR3 spans 15 residues. CDR1 and CDR2 from the germline V gene are MNHNY and SVGAGI (reference sequence). The V and J ends lost 8 bases and 6 bases, in that order; junction bases with no gene match: 13. The CDR3 reads CASATDRGTFHGYTF. The CDR3 nucleotides are TGTGCCAGCGCCACGGACAGGGGCACTTTCCATGGCTACACCTTC.

The chain uses TRBV28 and TRBJ1-5; TRBD1 aligns across 8 bases. This CDR3 comprises 15 residues. Germline CDR1 is MDHEN and CDR2 is SYDVKM. V lost 5 bases, J lost 0 bases, and 3 bases stayed unmatched. In DNA, the CDR3 is TGTGCCAGCAGTGCGACAGGGGATAGCAATCAGCCCCAGCATTTT. Translating gives CASSATGDSNQPQHF.

Regarding this clone: One end of the junction does not line up with germline, which may come from a read error. The sample contains more than one DNA sequence encoding this CDR3. The chain couples TRBV19 to TRBJ2-7, with TRBD1 as a possible D gene (5 bases). The CDR3 contains 14 residues. Germline loops: CDR1 LNHDA, CDR2 SQIVND (reference sequence). The CDR3 loop reads CASSTQGLSYEQYF. The CDR3 DNA reads as TGTGCCAGTAGTACCCAGGGCCTCTCCTATGAGCAGTACTTC.

This rearrangement joins TRBV27 to TRBJ2-2; the D gene is possibly TRBD1 (5 bases). The CDR3 runs 20 residues. Trimming removed 0 bases at V and 5 bases at J, with 25 bases between. In germline, CDR1 is MNHEY, CDR2 SMNVEV (reference sequence). CDR3 DNA: TGTGCCAGCAGTTTATCGAGCATCTTATTTAGGGGTGCGCGGACCGGGGAGCTGTTTTTT. As protein: CASSLSSILFRGARTGELFF.

CDR3: CASSSLNEQFF. For the CDR3, the DNA is TGTGCCAGCAGTTCCCTCAATGAGCAGTTCTTC. This chain joins TRBV6-6 and TRBJ2-1; no firm D call. Germline CDR1 MNHNY, CDR2 SVGAGI (reference sequence). The CDR3 is made up of 11 amino acids. Between the trimmed V and J ends, which lost 4 bases and 6 bases, there was a span of 4 bases.

The V and J genes are TRBV6-5 and TRBJ1-5; 7 bases line up with TRBD1. The CDR3 has 15 residues. Trimming removed 5 bases from V and 7 bases from J; junction bases left unmatched: 11. Germline assignment: CDR1 MNHEY and CDR2 SVGAGI. The CDR3 loop reads CASSPYRDSGQPQHF. The CDR3, as DNA: TGTGCCAGCAGTCCGTACCGGGACAGTGGGCAGCCCCAGCATTTT.

The rearrangement uses TRBV2 and TRBJ1-6; D is uncertain. V lost 6 bases to trimming and J lost 5 bases, with 11 bases between them. From germline, CDR1 is SNHLY and CDR2 FYNNEI. The CDR3 has 14 amino acids. The CDR3 region has the DNA TGTGCCAGCAGGCCCGGGTCCCATAATTCACCCCTCCACTTT. Residues: CASRPGSHNSPLHF.

The J gene is TRBJ1-6, the V gene TRBV3-1 (or the pseudogene TRBV3-2); the match to TRBD1 covers 7 bases. In germline, CDR1 is LGHDT, CDR2 YNNKEL (reference sequence). This CDR3 has 16 amino acids. The V segment lost 6 bases and the J segment 6 bases; nucleotides outside the gene matches: 11. CDR3 coding DNA: TGTGCCAGCAGACGCGGCGGGACAGAGATTAATTCACCCCTCCACTTT. Its translation: CASRRGGTEINSPLHF.

This sequence joins TRBV19 and TRBJ2-7; 15 bases match TRBD2. This CDR3 spans 18 amino acids. Losses at the gene ends were 5 bases for V and 4 bases for J; bases not matched to a gene: 12. CDR1 is LNHDA, CDR2 SQIVND, per germline (reference sequence). Here the CDR3 reads CASSGTSGRYPSPYEQYF. CDR3 nucleotides: TGTGCCAGTAGTGGGACTAGCGGGAGGTACCCCAGCCCTTACGAGCAGTACTTC. The variable domain in full, completed from reference TRBV19 and TRBJ2-7, reads DGGITQSPKYLFRKEGQNVTLSCEQNLNHDAMYWYRQDPGQGLRLIYYSQIVNDFQKGDIAEGYSVSREKKESFPLTVTSAQKNPTAFYLCASSGTSGRYPSPYEQYFGPGTRLTVT.

The chain joins TRBV2 to TRBJ2-7; TRBD1 is a possible D gene (5 bases). CDR1 and CDR2 (germline): SNHLY, FYNNEI. The V end lost 10 bases, the J end lost 6 bases, and 16 bases lay between the germline ends. The CDR3 runs to 12 residues. The CDR3 region has the DNA TGTGCCACTACGGAAGTCCAGGGCGAGCAGTACTTC. This translates into CATTEVQGEQYF.

The chain recombines TRBV7-2 with TRBJ2-3; a weak D match, TRBD2 (6 bases). The CDR3 extends over 15 amino acids. V shed 5 bases and J shed 3 bases, with 15 bases lying between them. Germline CDR1 is SGHTA and CDR2 is FQGNSA. The CDR3 loop is CASSMGLGSTDTQYF. DNA of the CDR3: TGTGCCAGCAGCATGGGACTCGGTTCAACAGATACGCAGTATTTT.

There are a few counts of this clone. The rearrangement joins TRBV19 to TRBJ1-2; no definite D call. Between the trimmed V and J ends, which lost 3 bases and 0 bases, there was a span of 5 bases. Germline assignment: CDR1 LNHDA and CDR2 SQIVND (reference sequence). CDR3 length equals 13 residues. CDR3 coding DNA: TGTGCCAGTAGTATGTTAGCTAACTATGGCTACACCTTC. Translated: CASSMLANYGYTF.

V and J are TRBV4-1 and TRBJ1-4; perhaps TRBD1 as D (5 bases). CDR3 size: 16 residues. Trimming left V 0 bases short and J 1 base short, with 9 bases between. The germline V gene encodes CDR1 MGHRA and CDR2 YSYEKL. CDR3 nucleotides: TGCGCCAGCAGCCAAGATGGCGGGGGAACTAATGAAAAACTGTTTTTT. Protein product: CASSQDGGGTNEKLFF.

V usage is TRBV18 and J usage is TRBJ2-5, with TRBD2 as a possible D gene (6 bases). The CDR3 has 13 residues. V lost 4 bases to trimming and J lost 5 bases, with 11 bases between them. From germline, CDR1 is KGHSH and CDR2 LQKENI. Here the CDR3 reads CASSRAREETQYF. The CDR3 coding sequence is TGTGCCAGCTCACGCGCCCGGGAGGAGACCCAGTACTTC.